The 18 T cell receptor beta chains given below trace back to one sample, sequenced in a study of blood T cell repertoires in COVID-19. Using immunoSEQ multiplex PCR, the repertoire was profiled, and TCRdb retains in-frame clones only, with some absent. The sample has approximately 240,000 clones, approximately 86% seen once. Sequenced sample: PBMCs or T cells enriched from blood (not recorded which). These receptors came from a woman aged 25 to 39 with acute COVID-19.

The V and J genes are TRBV19 and TRBJ2-7; no reliable D call. The germline V and J ends were trimmed by 3 bases and 0 bases, with 12 bases remaining between them. The CDR3 contains 15 residues. Germline-derived CDR1 and CDR2 are LNHDA and SQIVND (reference sequence). The CDR3 coding sequence is TGTGCCAGTAGTATCCGAGGTCCAAGCTCCTACGAGCAGTACTTC. Translating gives CASSIRGPSSYEQYF.

This clone has just a few counts. The gene calls are TRBV28 and TRBJ1-2; 12 nucleotides match TRBD1. Germline trimming cut 7 bases from V and 7 bases from J; bases unmatched to any gene: 13. The CDR3 extends over 16 amino acids. From germline, CDR1 is MDHEN and CDR2 SYDVKM. The CDR3 bases are TGTGCCAGCACTACCCCGGGACAGGGGGCGCATGTTGGCTACACCTTC. It encodes CASTTPGQGAHVGYTF.

The V call is TRBV7-9, the J call TRBJ2-1, with 13 bases that match TRBD2. The CDR3 has 15 residues. Trimming at V came to 5 bases and at J to 6 bases, leaving 4 bases not matched to a gene. Germline CDR1 reads SEHNR; CDR2 reads FQNEAQ (reference sequence). The CDR3 DNA reads TGTGCCAGCAGCCTGACTAGCGGGGGGCCCAATGAGCAGTTCTTC. Translating gives CASSLTSGGPNEQFF.

The V call is TRBV19, the J call TRBJ1-2; D might be TRBD1 (6 bases). The CDR3 is 15 residues long. The germline CDR1 and CDR2 sequences are LNHDA and SQIVND (reference sequence). Trimming took 3 bases from V and 0 from J, leaving 11 bases between them. This chain's CDR3 is CASSMDSRSNYGYTF. Written as DNA, the CDR3 is TGTGCCAGTAGTATGGACAGTCGATCTAACTATGGCTACACCTTC.

V and J are TRBV9 and TRBJ2-1; 13 bases are a match to TRBD2. This CDR3 is 19 amino acids long. V lost 2 bases, J lost 3 bases, and 11 bases stayed unmatched. CDR1 is SGDLS, CDR2 YYNGEE, per germline. CDR3 sequence reads: CASSVPGTSGNGGYNEQFF. In nucleotides, the CDR3 is TGTGCCAGCAGCGTCCCGGGGACTAGCGGGAACGGGGGCTACAATGAGCAGTTCTTC.

The chain carries TRBV6-1 and TRBJ2-1; 7 bases fit TRBD2. The germline V gene has CDR1 MNHNS and CDR2 SASEGT. The CDR3 contains 17 residues. V dropped 1 base and J dropped 3; count of bases not matched to a gene: 9. CDR3: CASSEGPGTTYYNEQFF. CDR3 coding DNA: TGTGCCAGCAGTGAAGGGCCCGGGACTACTTACTACAATGAGCAGTTCTTC.

The rearrangement joins TRBV29-1 to TRBJ2-7; 11 nucleotides match TRBD1. V lost 3 bases to trimming and J lost 6 bases; unmatched junction nucleotides: 10. The CDR3 runs 15 residues. CDR1 and CDR2 (germline): SQVTM, ANQGSEA. The CDR3 is CSVEAGTGGTTEQYF. Here the CDR3 DNA reads TGCAGCGTTGAGGCCGGGACAGGGGGAACAACCGAGCAGTACTTC.

CDR3: CASRLRDRDNSPLHF. The CDR3 DNA follows: TGTGCCAGCAGACTCAGAGACAGGGATAATTCACCCCTCCACTTT. The J gene is TRBJ1-6, the V gene TRBV28; 7 bases line up with TRBD1. The CDR3 is made up of 15 amino acids. The V and J ends lost 6 bases and 5 bases, in that order; junction bases with no gene match: 7. CDR1 and CDR2 from the germline V gene are MDHEN and SYDVKM.

The rearrangement links TRBV19 to TRBJ2-7; the D is unclear. The CDR3 runs to 16 residues. In germline, CDR1 is LNHDA, CDR2 SQIVND (reference sequence). The V gene lost 6 bases and the J gene lost 3 bases, with 21 bases spanning the gap. CDR3 DNA sequence: TGTGCCAGTAGCAGTGACTTGGTCCTTCAATACTACGAGCAGTACTTC. It specifies CASSSDLVLQYYEQYF.

Written as DNA, the CDR3 is TGTGCCAGCAGTGAAGGCACAGGCTTACTGTTTTTT. Residues: CASSEGTGLLFF. V usage is TRBV6-1 and J usage is TRBJ1-4; TRBD1 might be the D (5 bases). In germline, CDR1 is MNHNS, CDR2 SASEGT. V was pared by 1 base and J by 13 bases, with 10 bases between. The CDR3 runs 12 residues.

The chain has TRBV4-1 and TRBJ1-3; D is possibly TRBD1 (5 bases). The CDR3 runs to 17 residues. Germline values: CDR1 MGHRA, CDR2 YSYEKL. Trimming cost V 0 bases and J 1 base, with 13 bases left between them. CDR3 in DNA: TGCGCCAGCAGCCAAGATCTAACAGGTCCTTCTGGAAACACCATATATTTT. It codes for CASSQDLTGPSGNTIYF.

Points on this clone: Compared with germline, one end of the junction differs, possibly owing to a read error. The V and J genes are TRBV28 and TRBJ2-1; D gene unclear. Germline lookup yields CDR1 MDHEN and CDR2 SYDVKM. This CDR3 comprises 14 residues. In DNA, the CDR3 is TGTGCCAGCGGTTTCCGGAGCTCCTACAATGAGCAGTTCTTC. Translated: CASGFRSSYNEQFF.

The CDR3 is CATSSRWRGSNTGELFF. The CDR3 DNA is TGTGCCACCAGCAGCCGATGGCGGGGGAGTAACACCGGGGAGCTGTTTTTT. V usage is TRBV15 and J usage is TRBJ2-2, with 7 bases fitting TRBD2. This CDR3 is 17 amino acids long. Germline loops: CDR1 LNHNV, CDR2 YYDKDF (reference sequence). J lost 2 bases, V lost 3 bases, and 9 bases had no gene match.

V gene TRBV27 combines with J gene TRBJ2-7; 10 positions agree with TRBD1. Germline CDR1 is MNHEY and CDR2 is SMNVEV (reference sequence). This CDR3 comprises 14 residues. The trim removed 4 bases at V and 9 bases at J, leaving 9 bases unmatched. In DNA, the CDR3 is TGTGCCAGCAGTTCACTCCCGGGACAGGGGCGGCAGTACTTC. Protein product: CASSSLPGQGRQYF.

The chain couples TRBV6-5 to TRBJ2-3, with D maybe TRBD2 (5 bases). Looked up from germline, CDR1 is MNHEY and CDR2 is SVGAGI. V lost 6 bases and J 0 bases, leaving 13 bases between the germline ends. The CDR3 length is 15 residues. DNA for the CDR3: TGTGCCAGCAGGGGGAGCGCAGCTAGCACAGATACGCAGTATTTT. This sequence encodes CASRGSAASTDTQYF.

The chain is built from TRBV12-2 and TRBJ1-6. TRBV12-2 is a pseudogene. The CDR3 has 18 amino acids. DNA of the CDR3: TGTGCAAGTCGCTTAGGGGGTTCCCGGTCCGGGGGAGTCTCACCCCTCCACTTT. This gives the protein CASRLGGSRSGGVSPLHF.

The gene calls are TRBV12-3 or TRBV12-4 and TRBJ2-5, with D maybe TRBD1 (5 bases). The germline V and J ends were trimmed by 1 base and 5 bases, with 8 bases remaining between them. CDR3 size: 13 residues. CDR3 sequence (DNA): TGTGCCAGCAGTTTAGGTCAGGGTGAGACCCAGTACTTC. Translation gives CASSLGQGETQYF.

This clone was observed a single time. The V gene is TRBV10-3, the J gene TRBJ2-1, with TRBD2 matching 8 bases. Per germline, CDR1 ENHRY and CDR2 SYGVKD. With V trimmed by 4 bases and J by 16 bases, 15 bases remained unmatched. This CDR3 region has 14 residues. For the CDR3, the DNA is TGTGCCATCAGTGCGGTCCGAGCCGGGACTAGGGGTTTCTTC. As protein: CAISAVRAGTRGFF.